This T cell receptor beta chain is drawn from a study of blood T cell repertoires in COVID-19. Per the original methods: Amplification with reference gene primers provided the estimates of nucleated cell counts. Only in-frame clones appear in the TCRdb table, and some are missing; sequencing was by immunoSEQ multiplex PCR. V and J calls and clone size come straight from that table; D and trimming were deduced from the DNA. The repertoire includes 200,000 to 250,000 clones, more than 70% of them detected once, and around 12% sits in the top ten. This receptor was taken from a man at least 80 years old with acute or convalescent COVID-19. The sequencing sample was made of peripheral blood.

CDR3 DNA: TGCGCCAGCAGCCAAGGCGTTGCTTTAGCCGGGGAGCTGTTTTTT. It codes for CASSQGVALAGELFF. The chain is built from TRBV4-1 and TRBJ2-2, with D unresolved. This CDR3 region has 15 residues. Looked up from germline, CDR1 is MGHRA and CDR2 is YSYEKL. The V end lost 1 base, the J end lost 6 bases, and 12 bases lay between the germline ends.